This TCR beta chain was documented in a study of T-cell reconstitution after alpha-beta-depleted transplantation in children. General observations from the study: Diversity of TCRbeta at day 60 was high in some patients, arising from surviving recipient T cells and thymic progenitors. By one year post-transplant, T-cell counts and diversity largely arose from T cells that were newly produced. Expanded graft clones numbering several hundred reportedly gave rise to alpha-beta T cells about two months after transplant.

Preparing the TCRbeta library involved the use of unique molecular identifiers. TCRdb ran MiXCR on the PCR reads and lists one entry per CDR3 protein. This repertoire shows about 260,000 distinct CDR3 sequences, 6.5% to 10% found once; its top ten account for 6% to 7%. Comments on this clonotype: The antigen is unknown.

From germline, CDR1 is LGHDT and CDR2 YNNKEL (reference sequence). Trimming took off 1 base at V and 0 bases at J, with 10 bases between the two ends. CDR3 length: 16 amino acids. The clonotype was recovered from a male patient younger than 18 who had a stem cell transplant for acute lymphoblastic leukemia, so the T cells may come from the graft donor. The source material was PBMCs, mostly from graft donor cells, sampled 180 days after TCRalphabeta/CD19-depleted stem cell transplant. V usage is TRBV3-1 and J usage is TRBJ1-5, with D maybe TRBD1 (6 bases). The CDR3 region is CASSQGSRGSNQPQHF. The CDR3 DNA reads TGTGCCAGCAGCCAAGGGTCCAGGGGTAGCAATCAGCCCCAGCATTTT.